The entry below describes one T cell receptor beta chain. Its target is not known. These data belong to a study of PD-1 blockade in classical Hodgkin lymphoma. TCRdb keeps only in-frame clones here, not all; method: immunoSEQ multiplex PCR. The data hold roughly 7,000 clones, with 78% observed a single time. Time point noted: newly diagnosed, previously untreated cHL patient sample. Comparison samples consisted of PBMCs from newly diagnosed, untreated classical Hodgkin lymphoma. Study-wide points: With respect to the repertoire differences, their causes, possibly disease activity or prior therapy, remain undefined. Newly diagnosed patients reportedly trailed healthy donors in baseline TCR diversity.

This CDR3 has 11 residues. The germline V and J ends were trimmed by 7 bases and 4 bases, with 8 bases remaining between them. Germline CDR1 reads LNHDA; CDR2 reads SQIVND (reference sequence). The chain carries TRBV19 and TRBJ2-7; D unresolved. This receptor was identified in a human donor with classical Hodgkin lymphoma. Sequenced material: peripheral blood mononuclear cells (PBMCs). The CDR3 sequence: CASKGAYEQYF. The CDR3 nucleotides read TGTGCCAGTAAAGGCGCGTACGAGCAGTACTTC.